What follows describes a single T cell receptor (beta chain). The antigen is not known. The CDR3 is made up of 13 amino acids. Trimming stripped 6 bases from V and 10 bases from J, with 21 bases between. Germline values: CDR1 SQVTM, CDR2 ANQGSEA. The data belong to a study of Graves' ophthalmopathy and Graves' hyperthyroidism. Study conclusions and caveats: A classifier, a 13-signature model, separated ophthalmopathy from stable hyperthyroidism with approximately 87% sensitivity and around 83% specificity. Also, most clonotypes expanded in the thyroid above 0.001 frequency appeared in blood.

Ophthalmopathic donors had moderate-to-severe activity, CAS ≥3 and NOSPECS ≥4, with disease that had lasted under 3 months. Diagnosis relied on clinical symptoms, serum thyroxine, TRAb, thyroid ultrasound and orbital computed tomography. Amplifying from RNA transcripts, the study obtained TCR beta CDR3 regions. HTBI primers were used in a first-round RT-PCR, which preceded a second-round multiplex PCR. TCRdb analysed the multiplex PCR reads with MiXCR anew, one entry per CDR3 protein. The table lists about 660,000 distinct CDR3 sequences, roughly two fifths of them singletons. This sequence joins TRBV29-1 and TRBJ1-1; the D gene is possibly TRBD1 (5 bases). The TCR sequence derives from an adult man with Graves' ophthalmopathy. The specimen was peripheral blood. CDR3 sequence: CSVAFTVEGRAFF. The CDR3 DNA reads TGCAGCGTAGCCTTCACAGTGGAGGGGAGAGCTTTCTTT.